The entry below describes one TCR beta chain. In germline, CDR1 is MGHRA, CDR2 YSYEKL. The CDR3 consists of 15 residues. V gave up 3 bases and J gave up 0 bases, with 9 bases separating them. The sample comes from a study of PD-L1 blockade in urothelial cancer. Method: immunoSEQ multiplex PCR; TCRdb's copy keeps in-frame clones and lacks some. The data show 35,000 or so clones, just over 35% seen once. The material sequenced was tumor tissue, taken before atezolizumab (anti-PD-L1) treatment. This chain joins TRBV4-1 and TRBJ1-3, with D maybe TRBD1 (6 bases). This TCR was sampled from a man between 60 and 75 years old with urothelial cancer. DNA of the CDR3: TGCGCCAGCAGCCAGGGGGCGAGCTCTGGAAACACCATATATTTT. Protein sequence: CASSQGASSGNTIYF.